The rows below give T cell receptor beta chains drawn from one sample of a study of T cells after yellow fever vaccination. TCRdb ran MiXCR on the 5' RACE reads and lists one entry per CDR3 protein. This table has 170,000 or so distinct CDR3 sequences, about 6.2% appearing once. This sample comprised CD4+ T cells sorted from PBMCs, obtained on the day of the first yellow fever vaccination. The source is a man between 18 and 35 years old who received the YFV17D yellow fever vaccine. Both conserved end residues are part of each CDR3. A D gene is named only where the DNA matches it firmly. The listing skips clone size in some rows; elsewhere it reads once, few, many or a size class.

>many|TRBJ1-2|NA|TRBV5-5
CASRTAASEGYTF
TGTGCCTCCCGGACGGCGGCCTCTGAGGGCTACACCTTC
>many|TRBJ1-1|NA|TRBV2
CASSLNTDTEAFF
TGTGCCAGCAGCTTAAACACAGACACTGAAGCTTTCTTT
>NA|TRBJ2-3|TRBD1|TRBV7-9
CASSATGTGSDTQYF
TGTGCCAGCAGCGCAACCGGGACAGGGTCAGATACGCAGTATTTT
>many|TRBJ1-2|NA|TRBV5-1
CASSLGSGYGYTF
TGCGCCAGCAGCCTCGGGTCTGGCTATGGCTACACCTTC
>NA|TRBJ2-2|NA|TRBV5-6
CASSFGENTGELFF
TGTGCCAGCAGCTTTGGCGAGAACACCGGGGAGCTGTTTTTT
>many|TRBJ1-5|NA|TRBV20-1
CSAYDNSNQPQHF
TGCAGTGCTTATGACAATAGCAATCAGCCCCAGCATTTT
>many|TRBJ1-5|TRBD1|TRBV10-3
CAISEPGTDNQPQHF
TGTGCCATCAGTGAGCCTGGGACAGACAATCAGCCCCAGCATTTT
>NA|TRBJ2-5|TRBD1|TRBV25-1
CASSEIDRGGTQYF
TGTGCCAGCAGTGAAATCGACAGGGGAGGGACCCAGTACTTC
>NA|TRBJ2-3|NA|TRBV5-1
CASATRGGTEDTQYF
TGCGCCAGCGCCACGCGAGGGGGGACGGAAGATACGCAGTATTTT
>many|TRBJ1-2|NA|TRBV6-1
CASSELMGNNYGYTF
TGTGCCAGCAGTGAACTAATGGGAAATAACTATGGCTACACCTTC
>few|TRBJ2-5|NA|TRBV7-6
CASTTGAPQETQYF
TGTGCCAGCACTACGGGGGCCCCACAAGAGACCCAGTACTTC
>many|TRBJ2-2|NA|TRBV5-1
CASSLDANTGELFF
TGTGCCAGCAGCTTGGACGCGAACACCGGGGAGCTGTTTTTT
>NA|TRBJ2-3|NA|TRBV20-1
CSASVLTDTQYF
TGCAGTGCATCCGTCCTCACAGATACGCAGTATTTT
>many|TRBJ2-3|NA|TRBV24-1
CATSESSGTSTDTQYF
TGTGCCACCAGTGAATCCTCCGGGACAAGCACAGATACGCAGTATTTT
>many|TRBJ2-1|NA|TRBV28
CASSSYRRNSYNEQFF
TGTGCCAGCAGTTCTTACAGGCGAAACTCCTACAATGAGCAGTTCTTC
>few|TRBJ1-1|NA|TRBV7-2
CASSLNSRGAEAFF
TGTGCCAGCAGCTTAAATTCTCGGGGGGCTGAAGCTTTCTTT
>many|TRBJ1-2|NA|TRBV4-2
CASSPPGTGYGYTF
TGTGCCAGCAGCCCTCCAGGGACGGGCTATGGCTACACCTTC
>few|TRBJ1-2|NA|TRBV4-2
CASSQGGQEGGYTF
TGTGCCAGCAGCCAAGGGGGCCAAGAGGGTGGCTACACCTTC
>many|TRBJ1-2|NA|TRBV7-8
CASSSRGGAGYTF
TGTGCCAGCAGCTCAAGGGGCGGGGCGGGCTACACCTTC
>NA|TRBJ1-5|NA|TRBV4-1
CASSQDGGGGNQPQHF
TGCGCCAGCAGCCAAGATGGGGGGGGGGGCAATCAGCCCCAGCATTTT
>many|TRBJ2-7|NA|TRBV5-1
CASRTREYSYEQYF
TGCGCCAGCAGGACTCGGGAGTACTCCTACGAGCAGTACTTC
>NA|TRBJ1-2|TRBD1|TRBV6-1
CASSGTGGRVGYTF
TGTGCCAGCAGCGGGACAGGGGGCAGAGTAGGCTACACCTTC
>NA|TRBJ2-2|TRBD1|TRBV7-2
CASSRWDSDTGELFF
TGTGCCAGCAGCCGCTGGGACAGCGACACCGGGGAGCTGTTTTTT
>few|TRBJ2-2|NA|TRBV3-1
CASSQRPNTGELFF
TGTGCCAGCAGCCAGAGGCCTAACACCGGGGAGCTGTTTTTT
>few|TRBJ2-1|NA|TRBV19
CASSLRGGGTYNEQFF
TGTGCCAGTAGTCTCAGGGGAGGGGGGACCTACAATGAGCAGTTCTTC
>NA|TRBJ1-1|NA|TRBV3-1
CASSQGVFGNTEAFF
TGTGCCAGCAGCCAAGGAGTTTTCGGGAACACTGAAGCTTTCTTT
>many|TRBJ1-1|NA|TRBV4-1
CASSREPGRMNTEAFF
TGCGCCAGCAGCCGCGAACCGGGACGGATGAACACTGAAGCTTTCTTT
>many|TRBJ1-6|NA|TRBV4-3
CASSQDRGTGDSPLHF
TGCGCCAGCAGCCAAGATCGCGGGACCGGAGACTCACCCCTCCACTTT
>many|TRBJ2-1|NA|TRBV29-1
CSVFISYGNSSYNEQFF
TGCAGCGTTTTCATCAGCTACGGAAATAGTTCCTACAATGAGCAGTTCTTC
>many|TRBJ2-2|NA|TRBV20-1
CSASPNLGKGELFF
TGCAGTGCCTCACCAAACCTGGGGAAGGGGGAGCTGTTTTTT
>few|TRBJ1-1|NA|TRBV6-2/TRBV6-3
CASSYSQGILTEAFF
TGTGCCAGCAGTTACTCCCAGGGAATCTTAACTGAAGCTTTCTTT
>many|TRBJ2-7|TRBD2|TRBV5-1
CASSITLAGGSSYEQYF
TGCGCCAGCAGCATAACCTTAGCGGGGGGCAGCTCCTACGAGCAGTACTTC
>NA|TRBJ1-5|TRBD1|TRBV20-1
CSAPSYRGMYNQPQHF
TGCAGTGCTCCAAGTTACAGGGGAATGTACAATCAGCCCCAGCATTTT
>many|TRBJ2-2|NA|TRBV7-9
CASSLVPGPDTGELFF
TGTGCCAGCAGCTTAGTGCCGGGGCCGGACACCGGGGAGCTGTTTTTT
>NA|TRBJ1-5|NA|TRBV6-6
CARAAGEDQPQHF
TGTGCCAGAGCTGCAGGGGAGGATCAGCCCCAGCATTTT
>many|TRBJ1-2|NA|TRBV29-1
CSVRQKLTYGYTF
TGCAGCGTCAGACAGAAGCTCACCTATGGCTACACCTTC
>NA|TRBJ2-3|NA|TRBV25-1
CASSEYIRAVTQYF
TGTGCCAGCAGTGAATATATTCGGGCAGTTACGCAGTATTTT
>many|TRBJ2-7|TRBD1|TRBV29-1
CSATGGSPIHYEQYF
TGCAGCGCCACAGGGGGTTCCCCCATTCACTACGAGCAGTACTTC
>NA|TRBJ2-1|TRBD1|TRBV20-1
CSARDLARDRVYNEQFF
TGCAGTGCTAGAGACTTGGCCCGGGACAGGGTCTACAATGAGCAGTTCTTC
>NA|TRBJ1-4|NA|TRBV7-8
CASSLGANFNEKLFF
TGTGCCAGCAGCTTGGGGGCTAACTTTAATGAAAAACTGTTTTTT
>NA|TRBJ2-3|NA|TRBV19
CASNMIGSDTQYF
TGTGCCAGTAATATGATCGGCTCAGATACGCAGTATTTT
>many|TRBJ1-5|NA|TRBV6-5
CASRGLSNQPQHF
TGTGCCAGCAGGGGATTAAGCAATCAGCCCCAGCATTTT
>many|TRBJ2-1|TRBD2|TRBV6-2/TRBV6-3
CASSFPLAGGPYNEQFF
TGTGCCAGCAGTTTCCCCCTAGCGGGGGGGCCTTACAATGAGCAGTTCTTC
>few|TRBJ2-5|NA|TRBV14
CASSQLTGLGEETQYF
TGTGCCAGCAGCCAGCTAACGGGACTCGGCGAAGAGACCCAGTACTTC
>many|TRBJ1-1|NA|TRBV7-2
CASSLGPGMDTEAFF
TGTGCCAGCAGCTTAGGTCCGGGGATGGACACTGAAGCTTTCTTT
>many|TRBJ2-3|TRBD2|TRBV20-1
CSAAPLPSGGRTDTQYF
TGCAGTGCTGCTCCACTCCCTAGCGGGGGGCGCACAGATACGCAGTATTTT
>NA|TRBJ2-3|TRBD2|TRBV7-2
CASSILAGAIDTQYF
TGTGCCAGCAGCATTCTAGCGGGGGCGATAGATACGCAGTATTTT
>few|TRBJ1-2|NA|TRBV11-1
CASSFTTNYGYTF
TGTGCCAGCAGCTTCACAACTAACTATGGCTACACCTTC
>many|TRBJ1-6|NA|TRBV4-1
CASSQEPSGYSPLHF
TGCGCCAGCAGCCAAGAACCATCGGGGTATTCACCCCTCCACTTT
>NA|TRBJ2-5|NA|TRBV14
CASSQDGHSGETQYF
TGTGCCAGCAGCCAAGATGGGCACTCCGGGGAGACCCAGTACTTC
>few|TRBJ2-3|NA|TRBV3-1
CASSQDRTTGRHRTDTQYF
TGTGCCAGCAGCCAAGATCGGACGACAGGGAGGCATCGCACAGATACGCAGTATTTT
>many|TRBJ2-7|NA|TRBV5-1
CASSPTGVGEQYF
TGCGCCAGCAGCCCTACCGGGGTCGGCGAGCAGTACTTC
>many|TRBJ2-1|NA|TRBV5-1
CASSPLSGPSNEQFF
TGCGCCAGCAGCCCGCTTTCGGGGCCCTCCAATGAGCAGTTCTTC
>NA|TRBJ2-2|TRBD2|TRBV4-2
CASSPKTSGGLANTGELFF
TGTGCCAGCAGCCCGAAGACTAGCGGGGGCCTTGCGAACACCGGGGAGCTGTTTTTT
>many|TRBJ2-3|NA|TRBV5-1
CASSTVPTDTQYF
TGCGCCAGCAGCACAGTCCCCACAGATACGCAGTATTTT
>many|TRBJ2-5|NA|TRBV20-1
CSARELGFQETQYF
TGCAGTGCCCGAGAACTAGGTTTCCAAGAGACCCAGTACTTC
>NA|TRBJ2-1|TRBD2|TRBV5-4
CASSSAGGSSYNEQFF
TGTGCCAGCAGCTCTGCGGGGGGAAGCTCCTACAATGAGCAGTTCTTC